What follows are 8 T cell receptor beta chains derived from one specimen sequenced in a study of T-cell memory formation after mild COVID-19 (dated by TCRdb to 2020 to 2023). Receptors were amplified or captured by 5' RACE. Sequencing took place on an Illumina NovaSeq 6000. TCRdb reanalyzed the raw reads on its own, using fastp at Q25 for trimming and MiXCR for clone calling, and kept in-frame beta chains. Here each entry gathers all rows of one CDR3 protein and keeps the most common genes and DNA. The sample table shows roughly 400,000 distinct CDR3 sequences, and approximately 24% are seen once. The ten largest clones represent 7.5% to 10% of the sample. The specimen sequenced was PBMCs or a T cell subset sorted from them (not recorded which). The origin of the receptors is an adult woman who had mild COVID-19 (a few samples of this study predate the infection). The sample titles of this study are shuffled in the database, so cell type and time point are left out; the donor was told from shared clones.

CDR3 amino acids: CASWGGILGELFF. CDR3 bases: TGTGCCAGCTGGGGCGGGATCCTGGGGGAGCTGTTTTTT. The chain couples TRBV12-3 or TRBV12-4 to TRBJ2-2; perhaps TRBD2 as D (6 bases). V shed 8 bases and J shed 8 bases, with 15 bases lying between them. This CDR3 is 13 amino acids long.

This sequence joins TRBV18 and TRBJ2-1; 12 bases are a match to TRBD2. CDR1 and CDR2 (germline): KGHSH, LQKENI. Trimming at V came to 1 base and at J to 5 bases, leaving 6 bases not matched to a gene. This CDR3 is 17 amino acids long. In DNA form, the CDR3 reads TGTGCCAGCTCACCACGGGGAGGACTAGCGGGGAACAATGAGCAGTTCTTC. Amino acid sequence: CASSPRGGLAGNNEQFF.

The rearrangement links TRBV20-1 to TRBJ1-2; TRBD1 aligns across 7 bases. V was clipped by 0 bases and J by 1 base; unmatched bases: 5. The germline V gene has CDR1 DFQATT and CDR2 SNEGSKA (reference sequence). This CDR3 is built from 15 residues. The CDR3 DNA is TGCAGTGCTAGAGATACGAGACAGGGTAACTATGGCTACACCTTC. This encodes CSARDTRQGNYGYTF.

In this sample, this clonotype turned up a few times. The chain recombines TRBV3-1 with TRBJ2-7, with D uncertain. This CDR3 region has 13 residues. Deletions cut 3 bases from V and 3 bases from J, with 9 bases between. Germline lookup yields CDR1 LGHDT and CDR2 YNNKEL (reference sequence). CDR3 residues: CASSHDTDYEQYF. The CDR3 bases are TGTGCCAGCAGCCACGACACCGACTACGAGCAGTACTTC.

Only one count was recorded for this clonotype. The CDR3 nucleotides read TGTGCCAGCAGAAGGCTTGACAGAAACATACAGGCAGCCACGCAGTATTTT. Amino acid sequence: CASRRLDRNIQAATQYF. The chain couples TRBV12-3 or TRBV12-4 to TRBJ2-3; perhaps TRBD1 as D (5 bases). V lost 6 bases to trimming and J lost 9 bases, with 28 bases between them. CDR3 length equals 17 residues.

There are a few counts of this clonotype. The chain couples TRBV5-1 to TRBJ2-7; 8 bases fit TRBD2. CDR1 SGHRS and CDR2 YFSETQ come from the germline V gene. Losses at the gene ends were 3 bases for V and 3 bases for J; bases not matched to a gene: 5. The CDR3 covers 14 residues. For the CDR3, the DNA is TGCGCCAGCAGCTATCTCGGGGGGGACTACGAGCAGTACTTC. Translated: CASSYLGGDYEQYF.

This clonotype has more than one count but fewer than ten. This chain uses TRBV5-1 with TRBJ2-7, with D possibly TRBD2 on 6 matching bases. Germline V lookup: CDR1 SGHRS, CDR2 YFSETQ. The CDR3 runs to 14 residues. V was pared by 0 bases and J by 3 bases, with 10 bases between. The CDR3 is CASSLVVGGYEQYF. CDR3 DNA: TGCGCCAGCAGCTTGGTCGTGGGGGGCTACGAGCAGTACTTC.

The rearrangement uses TRBV3-1 and TRBJ2-3; 9 positions match TRBD1. Per the germline V gene, CDR1 is LGHDT and CDR2 is YNNKEL (reference sequence). The CDR3 spans 16 residues. The trim removed 3 bases at V and 3 bases at J, leaving 7 bases unmatched. DNA of the CDR3: TGTGCCAGCAGCCATGGACAGGGGTGGGTTACAGATACGCAGTATTTT. Its protein product is CASSHGQGWVTDTQYF.